The following is a T cell receptor beta chain sequence with its context. This entry comes from a study of blood T cell repertoires in COVID-19. Study overall: The United States, Italy and Spain were the sources of the acute and convalescent COVID-19 samples. PBMCs, B-cell-depleted T cells, or T cells were the source of the cDNA or gDNA that made up the material.

As handled by the study authors: Reference gene primer amplification yielded estimated nucleated cell counts. TCRdb's copy holds only in-frame clones and misses some; the assay was immunoSEQ multiplex PCR. That table is the source of V, J and clone size, and D and trimming were worked out from the DNA. Among about 190,000 clones listed, approximately 86% were seen once. This TCR came from a man aged 25 to 45 with acute or convalescent COVID-19. Sequencing was performed on peripheral blood.

CDR3 in DNA: TGTGCCAGCAGCTGGACAGGGAGTAATTCACCCCTCCACTTT. Protein: CASSWTGSNSPLHF. The genes are TRBV6-6 and TRBJ1-6, with 8 bases that match TRBD1. The trim removed 6 bases at V and 6 bases at J, leaving 4 bases unmatched. The CDR3 is made up of 14 amino acids. Germline CDR1 and CDR2: MNHNY and SVGAGI (reference sequence).